The sample holds many counts of the clone carrying this T cell receptor (beta chain). Its antigen is undetermined. MiXCR was run by TCRdb on the 5' RACE reads, yielding one entry per CDR3 protein. The sample records approximately 520,000 distinct CDR3 sequences, over 4% being singletons. V shed 7 bases, J shed 0 bases, and the junction held 7 bases outside the gene matches. CDR1 and CDR2 from the germline V gene are MNHNS and SASEGT. This CDR3 is 15 amino acids long. This record comes from a study of CD8 T cells in ankylosing spondylitis. Findings and limits, study-wide: Apparently characteristic of ankylosing spondylitis blood was a TCR beta motif (eight highly homologous variants). In synovial fluid and blood from reactive arthritis, some motif variants were previously reported.

Material for sequencing was blood, either unsorted or a sorted T cell fraction (not recorded which). This TCR was sampled from a male donor with ankylosing spondylitis. The rearrangement uses TRBV6-1 and TRBJ1-2; 8 bases match TRBD1. The CDR3 DNA reads TGTGCCAGCATCTACGGGGACAGGTCTAACTATGGCTACACCTTC. This translates into CASIYGDRSNYGYTF.